This T cell receptor (beta chain) appears in the sequencing data of a study of blood T cell repertoires in COVID-19. Across the whole study: Italy, Spain and the United States were the sources of the convalescent and acute COVID-19 samples. In each case, the material was cDNA or gDNA derived from T cells, B-cell-depleted T cells, or PBMCs.

Authors' processing steps: Counts of nucleated cells, estimated from reference gene primer amplification, were obtained. The assay was immunoSEQ multiplex PCR, and TCRdb's table has in-frame clones only and misses some. V, J and clone size derive from that table, while D and trimming were established from the DNA sequence. This sample has over 300,000 clones, with 90% found just once. The ends were cut back, 1 base at V and 4 bases at J, with 22 bases in the middle. CDR1 is LGHNA, CDR2 YNFKEQ, per germline. The CDR3 runs to 18 residues. The sequencing input was peripheral blood. This rearrangement joins TRBV4-2 to TRBJ2-5, with D tentatively TRBD2 (6 bases). The source of this sequence is a man in his late teens or twenties with active or convalescent COVID-19. CDR3 sequence reads: CASSQGAGGRLGVETQYF. The CDR3 DNA reads as TGTGCCAGCAGCCAAGGAGCGGGTGGGAGACTGGGGGTAGAGACCCAGTACTTC.